These T cell receptor beta chains were read from a single sample in a study of CD8+ T cells in alopecia areata. Libraries were prepared by immunoSEQ multiplex PCR; TCRdb keeps only in-frame clonotypes and omits some of them. The repertoire holds 150,000 to 200,000 clones, with about 70% as singletons. Sample: CD8+ T cells sorted from blood, taken at week 0. These receptors were obtained from a human donor with alopecia areata. Each CDR3 is given with its conserved first and last residue. Fields, in order: clone size, J gene, V gene, D gene, CDR3 protein, CDR3 DNA. A D gene is named only where the DNA matches it firmly. Expanded clones get a size class; other rows say once, few or many, or leave the size out.

size: NA
J: TRBJ2-1
V: TRBV13
D: TRBD2
CDR3: CASSLRTSGGTSSYNEQFF
DNA: TGTGCCAGCAGCTTAAGGACTAGCGGGGGGACGAGCTCCTACAATGAGCAGTTCTTC

size: few
J: TRBJ1-2
V: TRBV30
D: NA
CDR3: CAWRDPTAVTF
DNA: TGTGCCTGGAGGGACCCGACAGCGGTCACCTTC

size: once
J: TRBJ2-7
V: TRBV14
D: NA
CDR3: CASRLQGTYEQYF
DNA: TGTGCCAGCAGGTTGCAGGGAACCTACGAGCAGTACTTC

size: NA
J: TRBJ2-2
V: TRBV2
D: NA
CDR3: CASSDRATGELFF
DNA: TGTGCCAGCAGTGACAGGGCCACCGGGGAGCTGTTTTTT

size: NA
J: TRBJ1-1
V: TRBV6-6
D: TRBD1
CDR3: CASSHGQGIAEAFF
DNA: TGTGCCAGCAGTCATGGACAGGGTATCGCTGAAGCTTTCTTT

size: NA
J: TRBJ2-7
V: TRBV7-9
D: NA
CDR3: CASSASYEQYF
DNA: TGTGCCAGCAGCGCCTCCTACGAGCAGTACTTC

size: few
J: TRBJ1-2
V: TRBV30
D: NA
CDR3: CAWNTGHGYTF
DNA: TGTGCCTGGAATACAGGCCATGGCTACACCTTC

size: NA
J: TRBJ1-5
V: TRBV7-9
D: NA
CDR3: CASSTKDQPQHF
DNA: TGTGCCAGCAGCACCAAAGATCAGCCCCAGCATTTT

size: NA
J: TRBJ2-7
V: TRBV6-5
D: NA
CDR3: CASSYERSSYEQYF
DNA: TGTGCCAGCAGTTACGAGCGGAGTTCCTACGAGCAGTACTTC

size: NA
J: TRBJ2-3
V: TRBV30
D: NA
CDR3: CAWSPGGIDTQYF
DNA: TGTGCCTGGAGCCCAGGGGGGATAGATACGCAGTATTTT

size: NA
J: TRBJ1-4
V: TRBV2
D: TRBD1
CDR3: CASSALTGDGEKLFF
DNA: TGTGCCAGCAGTGCTCTAACAGGGGATGGTGAAAAACTGTTTTTT

size: NA
J: TRBJ1-4
V: TRBV7-9
D: TRBD1
CDR3: CASSSNRGATNEKLFF
DNA: TGTGCCAGCAGCTCGAACAGGGGTGCAACTAATGAAAAACTGTTTTTT

size: NA
J: TRBJ2-2
V: TRBV11-3
D: NA
CDR3: CASSGHLNTGELFF
DNA: TGTGCCAGCTCGGGACACCTGAACACCGGGGAGCTGTTTTTT

size: NA
J: TRBJ1-5
V: TRBV11-2
D: TRBD1
CDR3: CASSRGTDSNQPQHF
DNA: TGTGCCAGCAGCCGGGGGACAGATAGCAATCAGCCCCAGCATTTT

size: NA
J: TRBJ1-2
V: TRBV5-1
D: TRBD1
CDR3: CASSPDRVDYGYTF
DNA: TGCGCCAGCAGCCCGGACAGGGTGGACTATGGCTACACCTTC

size: once
J: TRBJ2-1
V: TRBV7-9
D: NA
CDR3: CASSFINNEQFF
DNA: TGTGCCAGCAGCTTCATTAACAATGAGCAGTTCTTC

size: NA
J: TRBJ1-1
V: TRBV6-5
D: NA
CDR3: CASSYSRGGTEAFF
DNA: TGTGCCAGCAGTTACTCACGGGGGGGGACTGAAGCTTTCTTT

size: NA
J: TRBJ2-7
V: TRBV6-1
D: NA
CDR3: CASRPDSSYEQYF
DNA: TGTGCCAGCAGACCGGACAGCTCCTACGAGCAGTACTTC

size: NA
J: TRBJ2-1
V: TRBV25-1
D: NA
CDR3: CASSARYGRDEQFF
DNA: TGTGCCAGCAGTGCCCGGTATGGTAGGGATGAGCAGTTCTTC

size: few
J: TRBJ2-2
V: TRBV5-1
D: NA
CDR3: CASSLEGHTGELFF
DNA: TGCGCCAGCAGCTTGGAAGGGCACACCGGGGAGCTGTTTTTT

size: NA
J: TRBJ2-2
V: TRBV29-1
D: TRBD2
CDR3: CGGENTGELFF
DNA: TGCGGGGGGGAGAACACCGGGGAGCTGTTTTTT

size: NA
J: TRBJ1-1
V: TRBV7-6
D: NA
CDR3: CASSLGEGMNTEAFF
DNA: TGTGCCAGCAGCTTAGGGGAGGGCATGAACACTGAAGCTTTCTTT

size: NA
J: TRBJ2-7
V: TRBV29-1
D: TRBD2
CDR3: CSVEVEIAGAYEQYF
DNA: TGCAGCGTTGAAGTTGAGATAGCGGGGGCCTACGAGCAGTACTTC

size: NA
J: TRBJ2-3
V: TRBV30
D: TRBD2
CDR3: CAWSDLLAGAQDTQYF
DNA: TGTGCCTGGAGTGATTTACTAGCGGGGGCCCAAGATACGCAGTATTTT

size: NA
J: TRBJ1-1
V: TRBV7-6
D: NA
CDR3: CASSAQQGGNTEAFF
DNA: TGTGCCAGCAGCGCCCAACAGGGAGGGAACACTGAAGCTTTCTTT

size: once
J: TRBJ1-1
V: TRBV5-1
D: NA
CDR3: CASSWSAGRFVNTEAFF
DNA: TGCGCCAGCAGCTGGTCGGCAGGACGATTCGTTAACACTGAAGCTTTCTTT

size: NA
J: TRBJ1-6
V: TRBV13
D: TRBD1
CDR3: CASSRGTDNNSPLHF
DNA: TGTGCCAGCAGCCGAGGGACAGATAATAATTCACCCCTCCACTTT

size: NA
J: TRBJ2-1
V: TRBV29-1
D: NA
CDR3: CSVEGLRAGNEQFF
DNA: TGCAGCGTTGAAGGACTCCGGGCAGGGAATGAGCAGTTCTTC

size: NA
J: TRBJ2-5
V: TRBV29-1
D: TRBD2
CDR3: CSVDGPREGRETQYF
DNA: TGCAGCGTTGACGGACCCCGGGAGGGTCGGGAGACCCAGTACTTC

size: NA
J: TRBJ2-6
V: TRBV30
D: NA
CDR3: CAWSDRGANVLTF
DNA: TGTGCCTGGAGCGACAGGGGGGCCAACGTCCTGACTTTC

size: NA
J: TRBJ1-4
V: TRBV13
D: NA
CDR3: CASSLWGADEKLFF
DNA: TGTGCCAGCAGCTTATGGGGGGCTGATGAAAAACTGTTTTTT

size: NA
J: TRBJ2-1
V: TRBV27
D: TRBD2
CDR3: CASSWGGVSYNEQFF
DNA: TGTGCCAGCAGTTGGGGGGGAGTATCCTACAATGAGCAGTTCTTC

size: once
J: TRBJ1-2
V: TRBV4-2
D: NA
CDR3: CASSQGTHYGYTF
DNA: TGTGCCAGCAGCCAGGGGACACACTATGGCTACACCTTC